These T cell receptor beta chains were read from a single sample in a study of cytomegalovirus exposure and HLA in healthy donors. The method was immunoSEQ multiplex PCR; TCRdb's version includes in-frame clones alone and lacks a portion of them. The repertoire shows 100,000 to 150,000 clones; the top ten hold roughly 1.6%. Sequences were obtained from PBMCs. These receptors all stem from a woman in her forties in good health and CMV-seronegative. CDR3s include the opening cysteine and the closing phenylalanine or tryptophan.

CASSLEERGLSNEQFF	TRBV11-2	TRBJ2-1
CASSPGVGNEQFF	TRBV7-8	TRBJ2-1
CASSPRQGLNEKLFF	TRBV5-4	TRBJ1-4
CSAGPARGGHQEAFF	TRBV29-1	TRBJ1-1
CASSEGGHSYEQYF	TRBV6-1	TRBJ2-7
CASSFLGQGGRYEQYF	TRBV7-3	TRBJ2-7
CASTKGAGKVLVYGYTF	TRBV2	TRBJ1-2
CASSEAQVSSSGNTIYF	TRBV2	TRBJ1-3
CASSLDRGLVSTEAFF	TRBV5-6	TRBJ1-1
CASSFSGGGANVLTF	TRBV28	TRBJ2-6
CASRYRVPGVLTF	TRBV28	TRBJ2-6
CASSISANTGELFF	TRBV19	TRBJ2-2
CAISNPVSGNTIYF	TRBV10-3	TRBJ1-3
CASSSRLAGRTGELFF	TRBV5-4	TRBJ2-2
CASSTGIQQPQHF	TRBV9	TRBJ1-5
CASRGAEQPQHF	TRBV6-6	TRBJ1-5
CASSIGTGELFF	TRBV19	TRBJ2-2
CASSLVVGGTEAFF	TRBV7-9	TRBJ1-1
CASSKTSGGSTYEQYF	TRBV4-2	TRBJ2-7
CASSLYQGDQPQHF	TRBV7-2	TRBJ1-5
CASSPKQGGTDTQYF	TRBV13	TRBJ2-3
CASSLRRNANTGELFF	TRBV5-6	TRBJ2-2
CASSLTIRTEAFF	TRBV7-8	TRBJ1-1
CASSVEDRGRSPLHF	TRBV9	TRBJ1-6
CASTQGLNTEAFF	TRBV6-1	TRBJ1-1
CASSPRTSGGEYF	TRBV5-1	TRBJ2-3
CAINEGDGRVTEAFF	TRBV10-3	TRBJ1-1
CSPQGNEQFF	TRBV20-1	TRBJ2-1
CASSLRGDGYTF	TRBV28	TRBJ1-2